This T cell receptor beta chain is from a study of cytomegalovirus exposure and HLA in healthy donors. About the study: A previous analysis identified approximately 120 million unique TCR beta sequences derived from 180 million or so T cells.

Researchers ran the PCR with 60 Vbeta and 13 Jbeta primers. The assay was immunoSEQ multiplex PCR, and TCRdb's table has in-frame clones only and misses some. The sample yields over 250,000 clones, 65% to 85% seen once. Germline values: CDR1 MGHDK, CDR2 SYGVNS. The CDR3 consists of 14 residues. The V end was cut by 7 bases, the J end by 0 bases, with 10 bases between. The source material was PBMCs. V is TRBV25-1 and J is TRBJ2-1; D not certain. This clonotype originated in a female donor in good health and CMV-seronegative. As DNA, the CDR3 is TGTGCCAGCACCGCGGCCAGCTCCTACAATGAGCAGTTCTTC. Amino acids: CASTAASSYNEQFF.